A selection of T cell receptor beta chains follows, all from one sample in a study of cytomegalovirus exposure and HLA in healthy donors. Data came from immunoSEQ multiplex PCR; TCRdb stores just in-frame clones and leaves some out. This repertoire comprises approximately 130,000 clones; its ten largest clones make up 2%. Input material: PBMCs. The source of these receptors is an older woman in good health and CMV-seronegative. The CDR3 runs from the conserved cysteine through the conserved F or W. The D gene is left open where the match is weak.

>14|TRBD2|TRBV29-1|TRBJ2-3
TGCAGCTCTGGGCTAGCGGGAGTCGCAGATACGCAGTATTTT
CSSGLAGVADTQYF
>14|TRBD1|TRBV6-5|TRBJ1-1
TGTGCCAGCAGAGACCCGGGACAGGGGTCTCGGGCTTTCTTT
CASRDPGQGSRAFF
>12|.|TRBV28|TRBJ2-7
TGTGCCAGCAGTCCCCCGGGGATTCCAGGGGACTTC
CASSPPGIPGDF
>15|.|TRBV7-8|TRBJ2-3
TGTGCCAGCAGCTTAGTTCCAGTAAGCACAGATACGCAGTATTTT
CASSLVPVSTDTQYF
>14|TRBD1|TRBV5-1|TRBJ2-3
TGCGCCAGCAGCTCGGACAGGGGTCAGGATACGCAGTATTTT
CASSSDRGQDTQYF
>15|TRBD2|TRBV7-9|TRBJ2-1
TGTGCCAGCAGTCTCTCGGGCCTAGCGGTTTTAACGCAGTTCTTC
CASSLSGLAVLTQFF
>15|TRBD2|TRBV14|TRBJ2-4
TGTGCCAGCAGCCAAGGAGCGGGGAACCAAGGTCCCCAGTACTTC
CASSQGAGNQGPQYF
>14|.|TRBV19|TRBJ2-5
TGTGCCAGTAGTATAGGGTGGACCTCGGAGGCCCAGTACTTC
CASSIGWTSEAQYF
>13|.|TRBV6-5|TRBJ2-7
TGTGCCAGCAGTACCAGTATCGGGGGCGAGCAGTACTTC
CASSTSIGGEQYF
>11|.|TRBV28|TRBJ2-7
TGTGCCAGCAGTTTACGGTACGAGCAGTACTTC
CASSLRYEQYF
>14|TRBD1|TRBV18|TRBJ1-5
TGTGCCAGCTCTCCCGGGACAGACAATCAGCCCCAGCATTTT
CASSPGTDNQPQHF
>12|.|TRBV6-1|TRBJ2-3
TGTGCCAGCAGTGATGCTAGCTACACGCAGTATTTT
CASSDASYTQYF
>15|.|TRBV6-5|TRBJ2-7
TGTGCCAGCAGTAGCCTGGGGATGACTAGCTACGAGCAGTACTTC
CASSSLGMTSYEQYF
>16|TRBD2|TRBV2|TRBJ2-7
TGTGCCAGCTCCTATCCCGGGACTAGCGTCCCCTACGAGCAGTACTTC
CASSYPGTSVPYEQYF
>18|TRBD2|TRBV7-2|TRBJ2-7
TGTGCCAGCAGCCCTCGCGGGACTAGCGGGGGTTATCCCTACGAGCAGTACTTC
CASSPRGTSGGYPYEQYF
>16|TRBD1|TRBV5-3|TRBJ2-3
TGTGCCAGAAGCTTTCCTACAGGGGGCTGGACAGATACGCAGTATTTT
CARSFPTGGWTDTQYF
>16|TRBD1|TRBV7-6|TRBJ1-1
TGTGCCAGCAGCTCACACGAGGACAGGGGGATGACTGAAGCTTTCTTT
CASSSHEDRGMTEAFF
>14|.|TRBV6-5|TRBJ1-2
TGTGCCAGCAGTTACTCGGGCGGCCGGGGAGGCTACACCTTC
CASSYSGGRGGYTF
>15|.|TRBV2|TRBJ1-1
TGTGCCAGCACCTTAAGCCCCGGAGGAAACACTGAAGCTTTCTTT
CASTLSPGGNTEAFF
>12|.|TRBV30|TRBJ1-2
TGTGCCTGGAGTGAGACAGGCTATGGCTACACCTTC
CAWSETGYGYTF
>15|.|TRBV19|TRBJ1-6
TGTGCCAGTACCCAGAAGACACTGAATAATTCACCCCTCCACTTT
CASTQKTLNNSPLHF
>14|TRBD1|TRBV30|TRBJ2-7
TGTGCCTGGAGTGGACAGGGGGTCTGGTACGAGCAGTACTTC
CAWSGQGVWYEQYF
>12|.|TRBV25-1|TRBJ2-1
TGTGCCAGCAGTAGGAAGGGGAATGAGCAGTTCTTC
CASSRKGNEQFF
>15|.|TRBV7-9|TRBJ2-7
TGTGCCAGCAGCTTAGGAGGGATGGTAACCTACGAGCAGTACTTC
CASSLGGMVTYEQYF
>15|TRBD1|TRBV5-1|TRBJ2-6
TGCGCCAGCAGTACAGGGGGTTCAGGGGCCAACGTCCTGACTTTC
CASSTGGSGANVLTF
>14|TRBD1|TRBV6-5|TRBJ1-4
TGTGCCAGCAGGGACACAGGGGGAGGGGAAAAACTGTTTTTT
CASRDTGGGEKLFF
>13|.|TRBV7-9|TRBJ1-3
TGTGCCAGCAGCTCGTGGGACAGAAACACCATATATTTT
CASSSWDRNTIYF
>16|TRBD1|TRBV2|TRBJ2-6
TGTGCCACCCCGACAGGGGCCGGTACTGGGGCCAACGTCCTGACTTTC
CATPTGAGTGANVLTF
>14|TRBD2|TRBV6-1|TRBJ2-5
TGTGCCACCTCGTTTGGGGCGGGGGAAGAGACCCAGTACTTC
CATSFGAGEETQYF
>11|.|TRBV2|TRBJ1-2
TGTGCCAGCAGTGAAACAGGGCCCTACACCTTC
CASSETGPYTF
>13|TRBD1|TRBV2|TRBJ2-7
TGTGCCACGGTCCGGGACAGGGACTACGAGCAGTACTTC
CATVRDRDYEQYF
>12|.|TRBV28|TRBJ1-2
TGTGCCAGCAGTAAGGCAGGGTTTGGCTACACCTTC
CASSKAGFGYTF
>16|TRBD2|TRBV7-9|TRBJ2-3
TGTGCCAGCATCTCTCAGCGGGAGTGGGGGGAAGATACGCAGTATTTT
CASISQREWGEDTQYF
>15|.|TRBV5-4|TRBJ2-5
TGTGCCAGCAGCGATAGAACGGAGTTTCGAGAGACCCAGTACTTC
CASSDRTEFRETQYF
>13|.|TRBV11-2|TRBJ1-1
TGTGCCAGCAGCTTAGGCGGTCGGGCTGAAGCTTTCTTT
CASSLGGRAEAFF
>12|.|TRBV18|TRBJ1-1
TGTGCCAGCTCACAGCGCATGGACACGGCTGGCTTT
CASSQRMDTAGF
>13|.|TRBV9|TRBJ1-1
TGTGCCAGCAGCGTAGCCATGAACACTGAAGCTTTCTTT
CASSVAMNTEAFF
>15|TRBD2|TRBV6-5|TRBJ2-1
TGTGCCAGCAGTGCGAGCGGGGGTTCCTACAATGAGCAGTTCTTC
CASSASGGSYNEQFF
>13|TRBD2|TRBV7-8|TRBJ2-7
TGTGCCAGCAGTCCCGGACTAGCCCGGGAGCAGTACTTC
CASSPGLAREQYF
>15|.|TRBV2|TRBJ2-1
TGTGCCAGCAGTGCGAGGTCTCCCGTTCATAATGAGCAGTTCTTC
CASSARSPVHNEQFF
>13|.|TRBV19|TRBJ2-5
TGTGCCAGTAGAAGGGACGGAGGGGAGACCCAGTACTTC
CASRRDGGETQYF
>17|TRBD2|TRBV4-2|TRBJ2-2
TGTGCCAGCAGCCAAGAGAGGGGGCGGGGGGGGACCGGGGAGCTGTTTTTT
CASSQERGRGGTGELFF
>13|.|TRBV28|TRBJ1-3
TGTGCCAGCGATAGGGGGGGTGGAAACACCATATATTTT
CASDRGGGNTIYF
>13|.|TRBV10-3|TRBJ2-1
TGTGCCATCAGGACTCTTACCTACAATGAGCAGTTCTTC
CAIRTLTYNEQFF
>15|.|TRBV7-9|TRBJ1-1
TGTGCCAGCAGCTTACAGTGGAAGGAGTACACTGAAGCTTTCTTT
CASSLQWKEYTEAFF
>14|.|TRBV10-3|TRBJ2-7
TGTGCCTCAACTGCCGGGGTCGGCCCCTACGAGCAGTACTTC
CASTAGVGPYEQYF
>14|TRBD1|TRBV5-1|TRBJ2-1
TGCGCCAGCAGCCCCGGACAGGGGTTCAATGAGCAGTTCTTC
CASSPGQGFNEQFF
>15|TRBD1|TRBV28|TRBJ1-2
TGTGCCAGCAGTGCCGCGGGACAGGGGTACTATGGCTACACCTTC
CASSAAGQGYYGYTF
>15|TRBD2|TRBV18|TRBJ2-7
TGTGCCAGCTCACCACTAGTAGCGGGAGCCTACGAGCAGTACTTC
CASSPLVAGAYEQYF
>15|TRBD2|TRBV5-1|TRBJ2-7
TGCGCCAGCAGCATCCGGACTAGCGGGAGCTACGAGCAGTACTTC
CASSIRTSGSYEQYF